This T cell receptor beta chain was sequenced for a study of blood T cell repertoires in COVID-19. In the study overall: The United States, Italy and Spain provided the acute and convalescent COVID-19 samples. Sample material is recorded as cDNA or gDNA derived from T cells, B-cell-depleted T cells, or PBMCs.

Original data processing: Amplification with reference gene primers provided the estimates of nucleated cell counts. Assay: immunoSEQ multiplex PCR; the TCRdb copy retains only in-frame clones and omits some. V and J calls and clone size are given by that table; D and trimming were obtained from the DNA. The sample consists of around 700,000 clones, 70% to 90% of them appearing once. The receptor was isolated from a woman aged 18-29 years with acute or convalescent COVID-19. The sequenced sample consisted of peripheral blood.

CDR3 residues: CATQRGADYGYTF. In DNA, the CDR3 is TGTGCCACCCAACGGGGAGCAGACTATGGCTACACCTTC. The chain employs TRBV10-3 and TRBJ1-2; D uncertain. The CDR3 totals 13 residues. Trimming removed 10 bases at V and 3 bases at J, with 15 bases between. CDR1 ENHRY and CDR2 SYGVKD come from the germline V gene.